Listed here are 17 T cell receptor beta chains from one sample, sequenced in a study of shared clonotypes between healthy human individuals. Clones were read by immunoSEQ multiplex PCR, and TCRdb kept only the in-frame ones, dropping some. Among around 320,000 clones, 87% were seen once, and the ten largest hold 16%. The material sequenced was memory CD8+ T cells sorted from blood. This sample's subset: CD45RO+ cells pooled with CCR7-negative TemRA cells. The origin of the receptors is a man between 18 and 35 years old in good health.

The rearrangement links TRBV5-1 to TRBJ2-5; D call uncertain. CDR1 and CDR2 from the germline V gene are SGHRS and YFSETQ. CDR3 length: 13 amino acids. The ends were cut back, 2 bases at V and 5 bases at J, with 10 bases in the middle. CDR3 loop: CASSFWFPETQYF. The CDR3 nucleotides are TGCGCCAGCAGCTTTTGGTTTCCCGAGACCCAGTACTTC.

The V gene is TRBV4-3, the J gene TRBJ2-7; D could derive from TRBD1 or TRBD2 (5 bases each). Germline V gene sequence: CDR1 LGHNA, CDR2 YSLEER. This CDR3 comprises 17 residues. The V gene lost 2 bases and the J gene lost 3 bases, with 20 bases spanning the gap. The CDR3 DNA follows: TGCGCCAGCAGCCAATCCAACGCAGGGAGATTCTTCTACGAGCAGTACTTC. Translated, it gives CASSQSNAGRFFYEQYF.

The sample holds one count of this clone. The chain has TRBV6-5 and TRBJ2-7; perhaps TRBD1 as D (5 bases). This CDR3 is 15 amino acids long. With 2 bases removed from V and 2 bases from J, the gap between germline ends came to 13 bases. Per germline, CDR1 MNHEY and CDR2 SVGAGI. The CDR3 DNA reads TGTGCCAGCAGTTACGGGGCCCCGCCAGCCTACGAGCAGTACTTC. This sequence encodes CASSYGAPPAYEQYF.

V is TRBV25-1 and J is TRBJ1-1, with 7 nucleotides matching TRBD1. Germline V CDR1 and CDR2: MGHDK, SYGVNS. The ends lost 1 base at V and 8 bases at J; junction bases unmatched: 10. The CDR3 totals 15 residues. CDR3 coding DNA: TGTGCCAGCAGTGAATGGGGAGGGGGCACCGCGGAAGCTTTCTTT. Translated, it gives CASSEWGGGTAEAFF.

The V and J genes are TRBV7-9 and TRBJ2-1; possibly TRBD2 for D (5 bases). Between the trimmed V and J ends, which lost 1 base and 7 bases, there was a span of 17 bases. Germline CDR1 SEHNR, CDR2 FQNEAQ (reference sequence). The CDR3 length is 16 residues. This CDR3 reads CASSLGPGVLENEQFF. As DNA, the CDR3 is TGTGCCAGCAGCTTAGGTCCCGGGGTTTTGGAGAATGAGCAGTTCTTC.

This chain joins TRBV4-1 and TRBJ1-2, with D hard to call. Per the germline V gene, CDR1 is MGHRA and CDR2 is YSYEKL. This CDR3 has 15 residues. Between the trimmed V and J ends, which lost 3 bases and 0 bases, there was a span of 11 bases. CDR3: CASSHGEGSNYGYTF. The DNA of the CDR3 is TGCGCCAGCAGCCACGGGGAGGGTTCTAACTATGGCTACACCTTC.

The rearrangement links TRBV4-2 to TRBJ2-5; unclear D gene. The ends were cut back, 1 base at V and 5 bases at J, with 11 bases in the middle. The germline V gene encodes CDR1 LGHNA and CDR2 YNFKEQ. CDR3 size: 14 residues. DNA for the CDR3: TGTGCCAGCAGCCAAGTACTGGATGGGGAGACCCAGTACTTC. It translates to CASSQVLDGETQYF.

This chain connects TRBV7-6 to TRBJ2-1; D unclear. The V end was cut by 5 bases, the J end by 9 bases, with 14 bases between. CDR1 and CDR2 from the germline V gene are SGHVS and FNYEAQ. The CDR3 has 13 residues. The CDR3 here is CASSPTPSSEQFF. CDR3 DNA sequence: TGTGCCAGCAGCCCGACGCCGTCCAGTGAGCAGTTCTTC.

The table lists this clone with a count of one. The rearrangement joins TRBV6-5 to TRBJ2-7; 8 bases are a match to TRBD2. There are 14 residues in the CDR3. The germline CDR1 and CDR2 sequences are MNHEY and SVGAGI. CDR3 sequence: CGSSTSGQRGEQYF. CDR3 DNA sequence: TGTGGGTCCTCCACTAGCGGCCAGAGGGGCGAGCAGTACTTC.

A single count supports this clone. J is TRBJ2-7 and V is TRBV6-1, with 10 bases that match TRBD2. The J segment lost 3 bases and the V segment lost 2 bases, leaving 10 bases of the junction unmatched. The germline V gene has CDR1 MNHNS and CDR2 SASEGT. CDR3 length equals 17 residues. The DNA for the CDR3 is TGTGCCAGCAGTGAATTCGGGGGAACTAGCGGGGACTACGAGCAGTACTTC. As protein: CASSEFGGTSGDYEQYF.

The chain uses TRBV5-6 and TRBJ1-1, with D possibly matching TRBD1 (5 bases). Germline V gene sequence: CDR1 SGHDT, CDR2 YYEEEE. The CDR3 is 13 residues long. V shed 4 bases and J shed 3 bases, with 10 bases lying between them. The CDR3 DNA reads as TGTGCCAGCAGCATAGGGGCGTACACTGAAGCTTTCTTT. It encodes CASSIGAYTEAFF.

Ten or more counts support this clone. CDR3 coding DNA: TGTGCCAGCAGTATCGGGGGCAGTACAAACATTCAGTACTTC. Protein sequence: CASSIGGSTNIQYF. This sequence joins TRBV27 and TRBJ2-4, with D perhaps given as TRBD1 or TRBD2 (6 bases each). CDR1 and CDR2 from the germline V gene are MNHEY and SMNVEV (reference sequence). CDR3 length: 14 amino acids. V dropped 5 bases and J dropped 6 bases, with 14 bases sitting between them.

The chain recombines TRBV7-9 with TRBJ2-7; D unclear. The CDR3 has 16 residues. Germline CDR1 reads SEHNR; CDR2 reads FQNEAQ (reference sequence). V lost 5 bases and J 5 bases, leaving 22 bases between the germline ends. The CDR3 nucleotides are TGTGCCAGCAGCCTGCCCTTTGGAGCAAGCGCCCACGAGCAGTACTTC. Amino acids: CASSLPFGASAHEQYF.

The rearrangement joins TRBV30 to TRBJ2-5; D gene uncertain. V shed 1 base and J shed 5 bases, with 14 bases lying between them. Germline V CDR1 and CDR2: GTSNPN, SVGIG (reference sequence). This CDR3 region has 14 residues. The CDR3 sequence: CAWSGGTSEETQYF. As DNA, the CDR3 is TGTGCCTGGAGTGGGGGAACGTCGGAGGAGACCCAGTACTTC.

The CDR3 sequence is CASSFSPKGTVSYEQYF. In nucleotides, the CDR3 is TGTGCCAGCAGCTTTTCTCCTAAGGGGACAGTTTCCTACGAGCAGTACTTC. J is TRBJ2-7 and V is TRBV7-8, with TRBD1 matching 7 bases. The CDR3 contains 17 residues. J gave up 1 base and V 3 bases, and 12 bases lay outside the gene matches. Germline values: CDR1 SGHVS, CDR2 FQNEAQ.

The gene calls are TRBV13 and TRBJ2-3; D gene uncertain. V shed 8 bases and J shed 2 bases, with 14 bases lying between them. Germline V gene data show CDR1 as PRHDT and CDR2 as FYEKMQ (reference sequence). CDR3 length: 14 amino acids. The CDR3 DNA is TGTGCCAGCTATTTAAAGGGCTCCACAGATACGCAGTATTTT. It yields the protein CASYLKGSTDTQYF. Full variable domain (rest looked up from reference TRBV13 and TRBJ2-3): AAGVIQSPRHLIKEKRETATLKCYPIPRHDTVYWYQQGPGQDPQFLISFYEKMQSDKGSIPDRFSAQQFSDYHSELNMSSLELGDSALYFCASYLKGSTDTQYFGPGTRLTVL.

On this clone: This specimen includes other DNA sequences encoding the same CDR3. V and J are TRBV6-5 and TRBJ2-7, with D tentatively TRBD2 (6 bases). The V end was cut by 0 bases, the J end by 6 bases, with 6 bases between. This CDR3 contains 12 residues. CDR1 is MNHEY and CDR2 is SVGAGI in the germline V gene. In DNA, the CDR3 is TGTGCCAGCAGTTACTCGGGGGGCGAGCAGTACTTC. Protein: CASSYSGGEQYF.